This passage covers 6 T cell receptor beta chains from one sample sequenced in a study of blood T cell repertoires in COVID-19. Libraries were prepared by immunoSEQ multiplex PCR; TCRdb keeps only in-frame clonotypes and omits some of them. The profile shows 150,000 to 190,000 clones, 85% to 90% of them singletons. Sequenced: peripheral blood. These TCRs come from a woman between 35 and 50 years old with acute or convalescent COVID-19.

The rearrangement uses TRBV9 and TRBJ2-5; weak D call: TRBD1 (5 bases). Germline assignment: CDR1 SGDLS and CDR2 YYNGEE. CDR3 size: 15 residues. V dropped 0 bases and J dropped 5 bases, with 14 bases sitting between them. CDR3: CASSVGEGVRETQYF. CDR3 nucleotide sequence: TGTGCCAGCAGCGTAGGCGAAGGGGTCAGGGAGACCCAGTACTTC. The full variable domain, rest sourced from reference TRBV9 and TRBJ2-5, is DSGVTQTPKHLITATGQRVTLRCSPRSGDLSVYWYQQSLDQGLQFLIQYYNGEERAKGNILERFSAQQFPDLHSELNLSSLELGDSALYFCASSVGEGVRETQYFGPGTRLLVL.

The chain's CDR3 is CASSLVETENTEAFF. The CDR3 DNA is TGTGCCAGCAGCTTGGTTGAGACAGAGAACACTGAAGCTTTCTTT. The chain links TRBV5-6 to TRBJ1-1, with D perhaps matching TRBD1 (5 bases). CDR3 length equals 15 residues. With 0 bases removed from V and 1 base from J, the gap between germline ends came to 10 bases. The germline gives CDR1 SGHDT, CDR2 YYEEEE.

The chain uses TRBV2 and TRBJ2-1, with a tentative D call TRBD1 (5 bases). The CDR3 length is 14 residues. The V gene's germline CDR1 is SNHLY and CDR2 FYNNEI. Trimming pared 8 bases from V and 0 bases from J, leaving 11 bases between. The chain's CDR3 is CASRWTSSYNEQFF. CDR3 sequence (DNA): TGTGCCAGCCGATGGACAAGCTCCTACAATGAGCAGTTCTTC. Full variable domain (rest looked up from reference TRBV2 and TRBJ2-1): EPEVTQTPSHQVTQMGQEVILRCVPISNHLYFYWYRQILGQKVEFLVSFYNNEISEKSEIFDDQFSVERPDGSNFTLKIRSTKLEDSAMYFCASRWTSSYNEQFFGPGTRLTVL.

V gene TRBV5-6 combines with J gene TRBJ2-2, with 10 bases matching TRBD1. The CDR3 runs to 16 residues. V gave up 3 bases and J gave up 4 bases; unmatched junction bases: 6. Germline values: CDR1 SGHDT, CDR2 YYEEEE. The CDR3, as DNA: TGTGCCAGCAGCTCGGGGACAGGGGTGACCACCGGGGAGCTGTTTTTT. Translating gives CASSSGTGVTTGELFF.

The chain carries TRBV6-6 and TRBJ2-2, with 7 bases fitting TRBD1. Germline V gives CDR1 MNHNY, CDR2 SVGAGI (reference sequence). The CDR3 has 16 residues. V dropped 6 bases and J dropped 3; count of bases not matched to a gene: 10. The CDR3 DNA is TGTGCCAGCAGGGGGGATGGACAGGAACACACCGGGGAGCTGTTTTTT. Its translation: CASRGDGQEHTGELFF.

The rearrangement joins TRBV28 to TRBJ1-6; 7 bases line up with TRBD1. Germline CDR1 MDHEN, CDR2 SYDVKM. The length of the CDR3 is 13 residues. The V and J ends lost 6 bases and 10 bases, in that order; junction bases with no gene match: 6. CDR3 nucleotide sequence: TGTGCCAGCAGCCGAACAGGGGTATCACCCCTCCACTTT. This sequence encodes CASSRTGVSPLHF.